This TCR beta chain was captured by sequencing in a study of metastatic and nonmetastatic thyroid tumors. With 3 bases clipped from V and 2 bases from J, the junction kept 3 bases outside the gene matches. From germline, CDR1 is LGHNA and CDR2 YSLEER. This CDR3 region has 15 residues. Until they underwent thyroid surgery, no patient had received any treatment. With respect to this clone: Antigen specificity is unknown.

Regarding the study as a whole: When malignant thyroid tumors were compared with benign nodules, TCR beta diversity was reportedly significantly higher in the malignant tumors. This held in both blood and tumor samples.

With MiXCR, TCRdb called clones anew from the PCR reads. The table has 25,000 to 30,000 clones, 16% seen once. Source material: blood. This TCR was recovered from a female donor with papillary thyroid cancer or a benign thyroid nodule (not recorded which). Some clones in this sample may be carry-over from other donors' samples. The chain joins TRBV4-3 to TRBJ2-7, with 11 nucleotides matching TRBD1. This chain's CDR3 is CASSQDRGPPYEQYF. For the CDR3, the DNA is TGCGCCAGCAGCCAGGACAGGGGGCCCCCCTACGAGCAGTACTTC.